The 8 T cell receptor beta chains below come from one sample, sequenced in a study of blood T cells in healthy people across ages (dated by TCRdb to between 2014 and 2017). The library was generated by 5' RACE. Sequencing was performed on an Illumina HiSeq 2500. A second about 7 to 11 cycle PCR used a sample-barcoded 5' primer and a J-beta primer mix. TCRdb cleaned the public reads at Q25 with fastp, built clones with MiXCR and kept in-frame beta chains. Each CDR3 protein appears once, grouped with its most common genes and DNA. Within this sample are around 1,500,000 distinct CDR3 sequences, with roughly 40% of them counted one time only. The ten biggest clones cover roughly 7.9% of the sample. Sequenced sample: blood. Receptors originate from a woman aged 18-30 years in good health.

A note on this clonotype: Possible read error: a much larger clone is one base away. This sequence joins TRBV5-6 and TRBJ2-1; 7 bases are shared with TRBD2. V lost 3 bases, J lost 8 bases, and 17 bases stayed unmatched. Looked up from germline, CDR1 is SGHDT and CDR2 is YYEEEE. The CDR3 runs 17 residues. CDR3 sequence (DNA): TGTGCCAGCAGCTACCTGGGGGTGGGGGGGGTTCTGGATGAGCAGTTCTTC. It encodes CASSYLGVGGVLDEQFF.

V and J are TRBV11-2 and TRBJ2-1, with a weak D call TRBD2 (5 bases). The V gene lost 2 bases and the J gene lost 8 bases, with 10 bases spanning the gap. This CDR3 has 13 residues. The V gene's germline CDR1 is SGHAT and CDR2 FQNNGV. The CDR3 DNA reads as TGTGCCAGCAGCTTAAGCGGTGTGCATGAGCAGTTCTTC. As protein: CASSLSGVHEQFF.

The chain couples TRBV7-9 to TRBJ2-7; tentatively, D is TRBD2 (5 bases). Germline assignment: CDR1 SEHNR and CDR2 FQNEAQ (reference sequence). The CDR3 contains 14 residues. The V gene lost 6 bases and the J gene lost 7 bases, with 19 bases spanning the gap. The CDR3 DNA reads as TGTGCCAGCAGTTCCGAGATGGCGGGCAGTGAGCAGTACTTC. Translation gives CASSSEMAGSEQYF.

The V gene is TRBV20-1, the J gene TRBJ2-4; D gene unclear. The germline V gene encodes CDR1 DFQATT and CDR2 SNEGSKA (reference sequence). This CDR3 region has 14 residues. Trimming shortened V by 1 base and J by 5 bases, and 12 bases separated the two germline ends. As DNA, the CDR3 is TGCAGTGCTAGAGGGGTCGATACAGAAAACATTCAGTACTTC. As protein: CSARGVDTENIQYF.

This clonotype appeared many times. At one end, the junction sequence differs from germline, possibly due to a read error. V usage is TRBV5-1 and J usage is TRBJ2-3, with D possibly TRBD2 on 5 matching bases. Germline assignment: CDR1 SGHRS and CDR2 YFSETQ. The CDR3 is 14 amino acids. CDR3 bases: TGTGCCAGCAGTTTAGAGCGGCTCACAGATACGCAGTATTTT. It is translated as CASSLERLTDTQYF.

The table lists this clonotype with a few counts. The chain couples TRBV5-1 to TRBJ1-1; 7 bases fit TRBD1. This CDR3 has 15 residues. V lost 5 bases and J lost 2; bases outside the gene matches: 9. Germline V CDR1 and CDR2: SGHRS, YFSETQ. The CDR3 region is CASSLAGQPNTEAFF. The CDR3 DNA reads as TGCGCCAGCAGTCTCGCGGGACAGCCAAACACTGAAGCTTTCTTT.

This clonotype was detected only a few times. The chain carries TRBV2 and TRBJ2-7; TRBD2 matches 12 bases. The germline gives CDR1 SNHLY, CDR2 FYNNEI. The CDR3 sequence is 18 residues long. After removal of 6 bases from V and 1 base from J, the junction contained 13 bases not matched to a gene. The CDR3 is CASSAQGALAGGSYEQYF. In DNA, the CDR3 is TGTGCCAGCAGCGCCCAAGGGGCACTAGCGGGAGGATCCTACGAGCAGTACTTC.

The CDR3 here is CASGKGQGGDIQYF. The DNA for the CDR3 is TGCGCCAGCGGCAAGGGACAGGGGGGGGACATTCAGTACTTC. The J gene is TRBJ2-4, the V gene TRBV5-1; 11 bases are a match to TRBD1. Per the germline V gene, CDR1 is SGHRS and CDR2 is YFSETQ. Trimming took 7 bases from V and 8 from J; bases not matched to a gene: 8. The length of the CDR3 is 14 residues.